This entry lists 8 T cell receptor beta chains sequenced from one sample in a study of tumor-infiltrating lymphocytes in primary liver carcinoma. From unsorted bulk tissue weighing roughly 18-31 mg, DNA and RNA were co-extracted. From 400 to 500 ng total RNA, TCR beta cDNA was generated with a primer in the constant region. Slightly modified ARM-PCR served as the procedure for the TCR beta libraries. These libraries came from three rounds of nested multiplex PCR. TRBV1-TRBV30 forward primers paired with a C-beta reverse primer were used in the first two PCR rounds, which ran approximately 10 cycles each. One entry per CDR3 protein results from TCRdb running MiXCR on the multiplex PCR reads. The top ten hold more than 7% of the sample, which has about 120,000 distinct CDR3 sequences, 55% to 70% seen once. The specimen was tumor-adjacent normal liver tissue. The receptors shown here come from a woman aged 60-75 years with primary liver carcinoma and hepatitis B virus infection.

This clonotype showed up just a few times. For the CDR3, the DNA is TGTGCCAGCAATGGGAGGGCGGAGGGGGGATACGAGCAGTACTTC. It codes for CASNGRAEGGYEQYF. V and J are TRBV6-1 and TRBJ2-7, with D perhaps matching TRBD2 (7 bases). The CDR3 sequence is 15 residues long. V was cut by 7 bases and J by 4 bases, with 20 bases left in between. Germline CDR1 and CDR2: MNHNS and SASEGT.

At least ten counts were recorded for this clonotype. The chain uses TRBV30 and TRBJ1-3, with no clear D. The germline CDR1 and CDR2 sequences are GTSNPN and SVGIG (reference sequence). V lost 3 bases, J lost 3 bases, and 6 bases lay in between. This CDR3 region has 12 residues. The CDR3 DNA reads TGTGCCTGGAGACAGTTTGGAAACACCATATATTTT. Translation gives CAWRQFGNTIYF.

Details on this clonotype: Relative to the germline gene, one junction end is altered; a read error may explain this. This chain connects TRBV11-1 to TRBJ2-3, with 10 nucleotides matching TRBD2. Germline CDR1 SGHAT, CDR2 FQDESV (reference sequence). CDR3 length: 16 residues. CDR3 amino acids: CASSTGLAAIIDTQYF. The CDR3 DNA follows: TGTGCTAGCAGCACCGGACTAGCGGCTATCATAGATACGCAGTATTTT.

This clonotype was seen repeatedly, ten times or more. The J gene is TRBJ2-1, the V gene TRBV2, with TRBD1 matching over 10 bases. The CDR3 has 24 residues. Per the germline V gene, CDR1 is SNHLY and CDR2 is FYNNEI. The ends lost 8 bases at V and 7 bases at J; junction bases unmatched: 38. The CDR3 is CASYFLSISDENQFGQGVDNEQFF. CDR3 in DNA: TGTGCCAGCTATTTCCTCTCTATTTCGGACGAAAATCAATTCGGACAGGGGGTGGATAATGAGCAGTTCTTC.

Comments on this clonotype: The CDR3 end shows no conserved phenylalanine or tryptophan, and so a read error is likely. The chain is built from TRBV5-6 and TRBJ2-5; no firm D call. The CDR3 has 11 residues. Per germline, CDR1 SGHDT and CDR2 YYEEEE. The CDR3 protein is CASGLRETQYL. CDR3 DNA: TGTGCCAGCGGCTTGCGGGAGACCCAGTACCTC.

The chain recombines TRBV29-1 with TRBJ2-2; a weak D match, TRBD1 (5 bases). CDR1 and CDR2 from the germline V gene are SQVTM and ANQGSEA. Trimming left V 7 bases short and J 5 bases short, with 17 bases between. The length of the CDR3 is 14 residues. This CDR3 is CSAWGERNTGELFF. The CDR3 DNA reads TGCAGCGCCTGGGGCGAGAGAAATACCGGGGAGCTGTTTTTT.

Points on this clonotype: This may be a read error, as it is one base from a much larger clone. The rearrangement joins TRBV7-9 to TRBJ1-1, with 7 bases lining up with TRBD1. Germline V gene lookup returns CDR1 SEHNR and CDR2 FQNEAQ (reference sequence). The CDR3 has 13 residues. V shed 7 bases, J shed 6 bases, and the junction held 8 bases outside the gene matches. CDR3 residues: CASTKGQGAEAFF. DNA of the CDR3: TGTGCCAGCACCAAAGGGCAGGGGGCTGAAGCTTTCTTT.

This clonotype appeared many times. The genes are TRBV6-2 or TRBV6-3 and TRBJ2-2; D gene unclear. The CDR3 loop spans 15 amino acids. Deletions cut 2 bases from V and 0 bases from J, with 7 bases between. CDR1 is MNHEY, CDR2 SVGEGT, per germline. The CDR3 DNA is TGTGCCAGCAGTTACAGTCAGACGAACACCGGGGAGCTGTTTTTT. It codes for CASSYSQTNTGELFF.